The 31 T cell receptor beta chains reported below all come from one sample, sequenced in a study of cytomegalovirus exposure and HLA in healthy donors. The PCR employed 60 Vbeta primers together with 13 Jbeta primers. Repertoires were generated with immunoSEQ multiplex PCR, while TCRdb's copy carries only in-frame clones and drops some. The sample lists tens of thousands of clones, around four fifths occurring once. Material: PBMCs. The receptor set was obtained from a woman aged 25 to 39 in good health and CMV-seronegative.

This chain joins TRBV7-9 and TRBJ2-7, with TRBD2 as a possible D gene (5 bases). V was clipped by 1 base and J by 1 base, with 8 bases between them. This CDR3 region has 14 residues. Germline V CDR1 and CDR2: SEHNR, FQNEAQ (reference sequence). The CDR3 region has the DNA TGTGCCAGCAGCTTAGTACGGGAATCCTACGAGCAGTACTTC. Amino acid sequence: CASSLVRESYEQYF.

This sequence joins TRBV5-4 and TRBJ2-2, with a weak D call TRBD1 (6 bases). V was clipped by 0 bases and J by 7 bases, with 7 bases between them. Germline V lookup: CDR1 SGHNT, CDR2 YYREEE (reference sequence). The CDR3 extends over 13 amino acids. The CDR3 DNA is TGTGCCAGCAGCTTGGGGGGGCGCGGGGAGCTGTTTTTT. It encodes CASSLGGRGELFF. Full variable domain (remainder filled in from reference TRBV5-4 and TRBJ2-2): ETGVTQSPTHLIKTRGQQVTLRCSSQSGHNTVSWYQQALGQGPQFIFQYYREEENGRGNFPPRFSGLQFPNYSSELNVNALELDDSALYLCASSLGGRGELFFGEGSRLTVL.

CDR3 protein: CAISAQDRGLTDTQYF. Here the CDR3 DNA reads TGTGCCATCAGTGCCCAGGACAGGGGGCTCACAGATACGCAGTATTTT. J is TRBJ2-3 and V is TRBV10-3; 11 bases are shared with TRBD1. Germline trimming cut 4 bases from V and 2 bases from J; bases unmatched to any gene: 5. The CDR3 loop spans 16 amino acids. CDR1 is ENHRY and CDR2 is SYGVKD in the germline V gene.

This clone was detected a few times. DNA of the CDR3: TGCGCCAGCAGCCCGAACACAGGGCCCGTAAAAAACTATGGCTACACCTTC. It specifies CASSPNTGPVKNYGYTF. J is TRBJ1-2 and V is TRBV4-1; D might be TRBD1 (6 bases). Trimming removed 4 bases at V and 2 bases at J, with 20 bases between. Germline CDR1 is MGHRA and CDR2 is YSYEKL. The CDR3 has 17 residues.

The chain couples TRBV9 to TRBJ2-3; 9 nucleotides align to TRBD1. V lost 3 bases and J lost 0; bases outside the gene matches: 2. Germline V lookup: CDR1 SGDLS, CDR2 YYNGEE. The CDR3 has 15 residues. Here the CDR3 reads CASSAGTGSTDTQYF. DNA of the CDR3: TGTGCCAGCAGCGCCGGGACAGGGAGCACAGATACGCAGTATTTT.

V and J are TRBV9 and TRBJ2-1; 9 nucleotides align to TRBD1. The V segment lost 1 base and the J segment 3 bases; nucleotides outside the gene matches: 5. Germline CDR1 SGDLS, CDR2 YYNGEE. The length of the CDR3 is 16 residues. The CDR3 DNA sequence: TGTGCCAGCAGCGTACGCGGACAGGGGTTCTACAATGAGCAGTTCTTC. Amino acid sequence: CASSVRGQGFYNEQFF.

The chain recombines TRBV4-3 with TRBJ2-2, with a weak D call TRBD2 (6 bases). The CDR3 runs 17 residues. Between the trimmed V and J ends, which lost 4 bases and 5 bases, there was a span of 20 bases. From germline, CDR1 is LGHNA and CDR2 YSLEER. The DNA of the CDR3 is TGCGCCAGCAGCCCGGGTCGGGGGAGCGACAGAACCGGGGAGCTGTTTTTT. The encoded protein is CASSPGRGSDRTGELFF.

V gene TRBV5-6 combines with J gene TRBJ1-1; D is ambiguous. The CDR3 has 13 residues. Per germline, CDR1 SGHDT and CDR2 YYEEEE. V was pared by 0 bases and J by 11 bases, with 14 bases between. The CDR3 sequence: CASSLDFGERAFF. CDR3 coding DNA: TGTGCCAGCAGCTTGGATTTCGGGGAGAGGGCTTTCTTT.

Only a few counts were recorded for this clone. The CDR3 protein is CASSLAGRNEQFF. The CDR3 nucleotides are TGTGCCAGCAGCCTAGCGGGCCGCAATGAGCAGTTCTTC. The chain combines TRBV4-2 with TRBJ2-1, with 7 positions matching TRBD2. Germline assignment: CDR1 LGHNA and CDR2 YNFKEQ. V shed 4 bases and J 6 bases; nucleotides not matched to a gene: 3. The CDR3 extends over 13 amino acids.

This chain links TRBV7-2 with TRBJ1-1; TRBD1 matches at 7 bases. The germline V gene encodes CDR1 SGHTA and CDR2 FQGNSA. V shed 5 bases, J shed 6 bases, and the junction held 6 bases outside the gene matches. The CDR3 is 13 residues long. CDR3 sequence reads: CASSLGTAAEAFF. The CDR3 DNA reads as TGTGCCAGCAGCCTCGGGACAGCGGCTGAAGCTTTCTTT.

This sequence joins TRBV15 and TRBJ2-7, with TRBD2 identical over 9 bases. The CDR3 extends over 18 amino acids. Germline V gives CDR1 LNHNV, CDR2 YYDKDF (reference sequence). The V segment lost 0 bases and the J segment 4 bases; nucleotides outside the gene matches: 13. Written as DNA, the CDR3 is TGTGCCACCAGCAGAGACCGACGAGGCGGGAGGGCCCGATACGAGCAGTACGTC. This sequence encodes CATSRDRRGGRARYEQYV.

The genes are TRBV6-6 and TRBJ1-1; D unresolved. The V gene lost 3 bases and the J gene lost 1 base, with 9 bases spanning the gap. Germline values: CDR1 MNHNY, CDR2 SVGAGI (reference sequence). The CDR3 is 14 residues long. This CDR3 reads CASSYSGRNTEAFF. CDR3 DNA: TGTGCCAGCAGTTATTCGGGGAGGAACACTGAAGCTTTCTTT.

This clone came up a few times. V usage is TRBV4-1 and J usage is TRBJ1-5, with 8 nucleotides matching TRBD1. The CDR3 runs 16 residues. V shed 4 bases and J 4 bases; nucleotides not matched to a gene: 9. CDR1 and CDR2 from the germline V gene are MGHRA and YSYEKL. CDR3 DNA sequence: TGCGCCAGCAGCCCTCGGGCCACAGGGGGTAATCAGCCCCAGCATTTT. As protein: CASSPRATGGNQPQHF.

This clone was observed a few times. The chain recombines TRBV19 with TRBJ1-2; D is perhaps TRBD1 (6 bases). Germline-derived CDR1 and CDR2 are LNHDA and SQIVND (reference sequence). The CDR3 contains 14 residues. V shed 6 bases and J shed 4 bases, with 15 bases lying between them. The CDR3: CASRGAARGYGYTF. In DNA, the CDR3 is TGTGCCAGTAGGGGGGCAGCTCGTGGCTATGGCTACACCTTC.

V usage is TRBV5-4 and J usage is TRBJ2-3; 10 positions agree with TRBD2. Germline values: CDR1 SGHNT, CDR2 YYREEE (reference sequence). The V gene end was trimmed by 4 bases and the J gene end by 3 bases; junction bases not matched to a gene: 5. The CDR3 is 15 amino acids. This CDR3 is CASSETSGVTDTQYF. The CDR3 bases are TGTGCCAGCAGCGAAACTAGCGGGGTGACAGATACGCAGTATTTT.

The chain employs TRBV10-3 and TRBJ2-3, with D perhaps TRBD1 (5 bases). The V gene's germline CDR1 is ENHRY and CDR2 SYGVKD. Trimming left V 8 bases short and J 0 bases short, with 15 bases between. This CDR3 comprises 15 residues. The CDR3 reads CAIQPAAGSTDTQYF. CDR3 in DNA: TGTGCCATCCAACCCGCGGCAGGGAGCACAGATACGCAGTATTTT.

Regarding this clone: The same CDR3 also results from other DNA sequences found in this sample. CDR3 protein: CASRLTRGNEQFF. CDR3 sequence (DNA): TGCGCCAGCAGGTTGACTAGGGGTAATGAGCAGTTCTTC. The gene calls are TRBV23-1 and TRBJ2-1, with D possibly TRBD2 on 6 matching bases. TRBV23-1 is placed among ORFs of uncertain function. V lost 6 bases and J lost 7, with 13 bases in between. The CDR3 sequence is 13 residues long.

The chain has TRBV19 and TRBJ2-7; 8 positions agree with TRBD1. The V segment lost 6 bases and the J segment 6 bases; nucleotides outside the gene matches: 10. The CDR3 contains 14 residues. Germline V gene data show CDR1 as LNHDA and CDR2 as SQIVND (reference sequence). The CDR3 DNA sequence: TGTGCCAGTAGAAGGGGAGCGGACAGGGCCGAGCAGTACGTC. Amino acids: CASRRGADRAEQYV.

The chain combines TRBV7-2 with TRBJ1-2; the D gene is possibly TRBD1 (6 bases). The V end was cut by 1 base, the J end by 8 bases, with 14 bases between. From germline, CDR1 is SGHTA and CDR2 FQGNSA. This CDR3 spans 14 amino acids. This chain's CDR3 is CASSLVRQGMGYTF. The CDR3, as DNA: TGTGCCAGCAGCTTAGTTCGGCAGGGGATGGGCTACACCTTC.

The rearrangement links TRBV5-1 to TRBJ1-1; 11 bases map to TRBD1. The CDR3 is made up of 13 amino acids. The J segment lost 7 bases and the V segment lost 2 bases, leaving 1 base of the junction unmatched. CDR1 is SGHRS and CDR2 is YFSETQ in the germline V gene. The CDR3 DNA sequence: TGCGCCAGCAGCTTAGGGACAGGGGGTGAAGCTTTCTTT. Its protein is CASSLGTGGEAFF.

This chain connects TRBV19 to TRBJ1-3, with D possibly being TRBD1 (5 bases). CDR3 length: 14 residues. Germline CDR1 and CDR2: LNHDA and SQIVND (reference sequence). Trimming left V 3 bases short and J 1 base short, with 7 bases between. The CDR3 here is CASSMAGSGNTIYF. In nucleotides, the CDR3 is TGTGCCAGTAGTATGGCAGGGTCTGGAAACACCATATATTTT.

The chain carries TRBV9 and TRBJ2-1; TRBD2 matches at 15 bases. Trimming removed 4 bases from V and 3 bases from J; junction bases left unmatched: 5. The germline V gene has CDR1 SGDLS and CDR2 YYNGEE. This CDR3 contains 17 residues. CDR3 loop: CASSKGLAGGNYNEQFF. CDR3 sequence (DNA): TGTGCCAGCAGCAAGGGACTAGCGGGAGGTAACTACAATGAGCAGTTCTTC.

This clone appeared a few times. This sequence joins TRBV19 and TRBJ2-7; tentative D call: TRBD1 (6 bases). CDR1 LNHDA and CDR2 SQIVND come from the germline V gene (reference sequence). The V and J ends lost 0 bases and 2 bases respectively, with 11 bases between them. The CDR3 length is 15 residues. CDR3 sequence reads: CASSIEAGAPYEQYF. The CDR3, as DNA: TGTGCCAGTAGTATAGAGGCAGGGGCTCCCTACGAGCAGTACTTC.

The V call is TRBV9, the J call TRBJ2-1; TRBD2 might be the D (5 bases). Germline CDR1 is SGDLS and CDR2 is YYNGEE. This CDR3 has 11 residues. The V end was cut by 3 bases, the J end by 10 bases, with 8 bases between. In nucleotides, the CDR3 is TGTGCCAGCAGCGCCCCGGGGGAGCAGTTCTTC. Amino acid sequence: CASSAPGEQFF.

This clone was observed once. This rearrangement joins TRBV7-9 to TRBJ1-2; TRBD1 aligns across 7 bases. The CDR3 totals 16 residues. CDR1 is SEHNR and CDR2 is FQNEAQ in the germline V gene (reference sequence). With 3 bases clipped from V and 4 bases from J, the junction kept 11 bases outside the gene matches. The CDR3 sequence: CASSFAHMTGPYGYTF. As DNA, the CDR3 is TGTGCCAGCAGCTTCGCCCACATGACAGGGCCCTATGGCTACACCTTC.

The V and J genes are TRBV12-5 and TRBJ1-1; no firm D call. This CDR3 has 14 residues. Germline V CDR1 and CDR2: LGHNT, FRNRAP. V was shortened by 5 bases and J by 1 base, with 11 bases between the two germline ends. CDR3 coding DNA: TGTGCTAGTGGTGCACAGCTTCCGAACACTGAAGCTTTCTTT. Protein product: CASGAQLPNTEAFF.

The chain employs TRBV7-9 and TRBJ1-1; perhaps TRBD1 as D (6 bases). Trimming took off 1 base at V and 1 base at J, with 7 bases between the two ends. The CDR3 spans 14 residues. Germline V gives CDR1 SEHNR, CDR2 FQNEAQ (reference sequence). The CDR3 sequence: CASSLGTENTEAFF. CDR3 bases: TGTGCCAGCAGCTTAGGGACAGAGAACACTGAAGCTTTCTTT.

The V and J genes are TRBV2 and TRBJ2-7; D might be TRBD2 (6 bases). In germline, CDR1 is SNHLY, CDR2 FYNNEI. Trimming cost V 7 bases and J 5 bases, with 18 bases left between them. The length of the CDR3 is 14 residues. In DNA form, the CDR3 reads TGTGCCAGCACCAGGGACTCCATCTCGAACGAGCAGTACGTC. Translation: CASTRDSISNEQYV.

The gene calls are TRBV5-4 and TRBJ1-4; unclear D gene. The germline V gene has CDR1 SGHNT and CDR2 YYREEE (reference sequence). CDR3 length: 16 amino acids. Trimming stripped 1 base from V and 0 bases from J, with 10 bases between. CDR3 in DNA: TGTGCCAGCAGCTTGAGGCTGGGAGCAACTAATGAAAAACTGTTTTTT. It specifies CASSLRLGATNEKLFF.

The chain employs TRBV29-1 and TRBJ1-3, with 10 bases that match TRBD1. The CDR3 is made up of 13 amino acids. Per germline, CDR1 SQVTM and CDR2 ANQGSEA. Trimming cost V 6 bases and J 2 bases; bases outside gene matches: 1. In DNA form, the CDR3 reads TGCAGCGTGACAGGGGGCACTGGAAACACCATATATTTT. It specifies CSVTGGTGNTIYF.

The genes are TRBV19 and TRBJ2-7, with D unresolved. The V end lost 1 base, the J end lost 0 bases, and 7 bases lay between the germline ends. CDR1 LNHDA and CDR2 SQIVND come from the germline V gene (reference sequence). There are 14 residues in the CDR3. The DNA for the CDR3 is TGTGCCAGTAGTATAGTAACTAACTCCTACGAGCAGTACTTC. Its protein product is CASSIVTNSYEQYF.